This T cell receptor beta chain was captured in a study of immune characterization of retroperitoneal liposarcoma (dated by TCRdb to between 2017 and 2020). The library was made by PCR. For sequencing, a NextSeq 500 was employed. TCRdb trimmed public reads at Q25 via fastp, called clones via MiXCR and kept in-frame beta chains. Each entry is one CDR3 protein sequence, shown with its most common DNA and genes. This sample has around 13,000 distinct CDR3 sequences in its table, and 45% to 50% of those were observed once. Over 9% of the sample goes to the ten largest clones. Details on this clonotype: Its target antigen remains unknown. Base qualities are not recorded, but no much larger clone differs from it by a single base.

Sequenced sample: tumor tissue. This receptor was taken from a female donor with retroperitoneal liposarcoma.

The nucleotide sequence reads as follows: TGTGCCAGCAGTTCGACCGACAGGGAGCAAGAAGCTTTCTTT. Translated, it reads CASSSTDREQEAFF. The V and J genes are TRBV6-5 and TRBJ1-1, and TRBD1 matches 7 of the central bases. The CDR3 runs 14 amino acids, cysteine and phenylalanine included. Only the CDR3 DNA is retained, 42 bases long and in frame from the first base. Taken from the germline V gene, the CDR1 and CDR2 loops are MNHEY and SVGAGI. For this chain, trimming is 4 bases at the V end and 8 bases at the J end, and the number of junction bases without a gene match is 10.